The clone carrying this T cell receptor beta chain has just one count. CDR1 and CDR2 (germline): SGHRS, YFSETQ. The CDR3 is 15 amino acids. V lost 4 bases, J lost 6 bases, and 10 bases stayed unmatched. This sample was included in a study of blood T cell repertoires in COVID-19. Method: immunoSEQ multiplex PCR; TCRdb's copy keeps in-frame clones and lacks some. The table includes 190,000 or so clones, more than 85% detected once. The gene calls are TRBV5-1 and TRBJ1-1, with TRBD1 matching 9 bases. Input material: peripheral blood. The source is a woman aged 25 to 39 with active or convalescent COVID-19. The CDR3, as DNA: TGCGCCAGCAGCACCGGGGACAGGGCTAGGGCTGAAGCTTTCTTT. Its translation is CASSTGDRARAEAFF.